These 23 T cell receptor beta chains originate from one sample sequenced in a study of Ad26.COV2.S vaccination and SARS-CoV-2 variants. Assay used: immunoSEQ multiplex PCR; TCRdb lists only in-frame clones, some missing. The table includes 350,000 to 450,000 clones, around 91% detected once. Treatment reported: around 19 received Ad26.COV2.S at low or high dose, single or two shots; 5 received placebo; per-sample allocation not given. At day 63 after the first vaccine or placebo injection, samples were drawn. Here the sequenced sample was peripheral blood, taken in a trial of Ad26.COV2.S vaccine versus placebo. Every receptor here comes from a person aged 18 to 59 who received the Ad26.COV2.S COVID-19 vaccine or a placebo.

The V and J genes are TRBV7-2 and TRBJ2-1; 11 positions agree with TRBD1. There are 16 residues in the CDR3. Per the germline V gene, CDR1 is SGHTA and CDR2 is FQGNSA. After removal of 5 bases from V and 4 bases from J, the junction contained 7 bases not matched to a gene. The CDR3 here is CASSQGTGGVYNEQFF. CDR3 sequence (DNA): TGTGCCAGCAGCCAAGGGACAGGGGGTGTGTACAATGAGCAGTTCTTC.

The gene calls are TRBV30 and TRBJ2-1; the D gene is possibly TRBD2 (6 bases). V lost 6 bases and J 2 bases, leaving 14 bases between the germline ends. The CDR3 runs to 14 residues. Germline V gene lookup returns CDR1 GTSNPN and CDR2 SVGIG (reference sequence). DNA for the CDR3: TGTGCCTGTACTCGGGACTTAACCTACAATGAGCAGTTCTTC. Protein: CACTRDLTYNEQFF.

The chain couples TRBV7-9 to TRBJ2-2; TRBD1 agrees at 9 bases. The V segment lost 3 bases and the J segment 4 bases; nucleotides outside the gene matches: 6. Germline V gives CDR1 SEHNR, CDR2 FQNEAQ (reference sequence). The CDR3 contains 16 residues. The DNA of the CDR3 is TGTGCCAGCAGCTTGGGACAGGGAATAGGCACCGGGGAGCTGTTTTTT. Its protein is CASSLGQGIGTGELFF. The full variable domain, completed using reference TRBV7-9 and TRBJ2-2, is DTGVSQNPRHKITKRGQNVTFRCDPISEHNRLYWYRQTLGQGPEFLTYFQNEAQLEKSRLLSDRFSAERPKGSFSTLEIQRTEQGDSAMYLCASSLGQGIGTGELFFGEGSRLTVL.

This clone was counted once. This sequence joins TRBV29-1 and TRBJ1-1; TRBD1 is a possible D gene (5 bases). Trimming shortened V by 6 bases and J by 2 bases, and 16 bases separated the two germline ends. CDR1 and CDR2 (germline): SQVTM, ANQGSEA. The length of the CDR3 is 14 residues. This chain's CDR3 is CSVSRGVGNTEAFF. Written as DNA, the CDR3 is TGCAGCGTCTCTCGGGGGGTGGGCAACACTGAAGCTTTCTTT.

This clone was seen just once. The rearrangement uses TRBV4-3 and TRBJ2-1, with 7 bases lining up with TRBD2. From germline, CDR1 is LGHNA and CDR2 YSLEER. Trimming at V came to 3 bases and at J to 6 bases, leaving 11 bases not matched to a gene. The CDR3 runs 16 residues. This CDR3 reads CASSQGAGAGSNEQFF. The CDR3 nucleotides read TGCGCCAGCAGCCAGGGCGCCGGAGCGGGATCCAATGAGCAGTTCTTC.

V is TRBV7-9 and J is TRBJ2-1; 8 positions match TRBD2. This CDR3 is built from 16 residues. Unmatched junction bases numbered 11, after V lost 4 bases and J lost 6 bases. The germline V gene encodes CDR1 SEHNR and CDR2 FQNEAQ (reference sequence). CDR3 loop: CASSSRGAGVFNEQFF. The DNA of the CDR3 is TGTGCCAGCAGCTCTAGAGGAGCGGGAGTTTTCAATGAGCAGTTCTTC.

The V call is TRBV5-3, the J call TRBJ2-7; TRBD1 agrees at 9 bases. TRBV5-3 is designated an ORF whose function remains uncertain. V was clipped by 7 bases and J by 2 bases; unmatched bases: 13. The CDR3 sequence is 16 residues long. CDR3 bases: TGTGCCAGACCTCATGAAGGGACAGGGCCAACCTACGAGCAGTACTTC. Encoded protein: CARPHEGTGPTYEQYF.

The V and J genes are TRBV5-1 and TRBJ2-7; D is perhaps TRBD1 (5 bases). Germline loops: CDR1 SGHRS, CDR2 YFSETQ. CDR3 length: 14 amino acids. V was shortened by 1 base and J by 4 bases, with 12 bases between the two germline ends. CDR3 nucleotides: TGCGCCAGCAGCTTGCTGGGGCGAGGTTACGAGCAGTACTTC. It is translated as CASSLLGRGYEQYF.

This clone was observed a few times. The chain carries TRBV5-1 and TRBJ2-1, with D perhaps being TRBD1 or TRBD2 (7 bases each). The CDR3 loop spans 12 amino acids. V lost 7 bases and J lost 9, with 14 bases in between. CDR1 is SGHRS and CDR2 is YFSETQ in the germline V gene. The DNA of the CDR3 is TGCGCCAGCGAAGGGGGCGGGGGTGAGCAGTTCTTC. The encoded protein is CASEGGGGEQFF.

The chain carries TRBV11-3 and TRBJ2-5; a possible D gene is TRBD2 (5 bases). The germline V gene encodes CDR1 SGHNT and CDR2 YENEEA. V lost 2 bases and J lost 4, with 14 bases in between. This CDR3 spans 15 amino acids. CDR3 bases: TGTGCCAGCAGCTTAATCCATCCCGAGGGAGAGACCCAGTACTTC. It translates to CASSLIHPEGETQYF. Full variable domain (remainder filled in from reference TRBV11-3 and TRBJ2-5): EAGVVQSPRYKIIEKKQPVAFWCNPISGHNTLYWYLQNLGQGPELLIRYENEEAVDDSQLPKDRFSAERLKGVDSTLKIQPAELGDSAVYLCASSLIHPEGETQYFGPGTRLLVL.

V gene TRBV6-5 combines with J gene TRBJ2-1; TRBD1 or TRBD2 may be the D gene (5 bases each). Trimming left V 7 bases short and J 8 bases short, with 15 bases between. The CDR3 contains 13 residues. Germline CDR1 is MNHEY and CDR2 is SVGAGI. The CDR3 region is CASTPGPSDEQFF. CDR3 coding DNA: TGTGCCAGCACTCCGGGGCCCAGCGATGAGCAGTTCTTC.

This chain uses TRBV6-5 with TRBJ2-7; TRBD1 agrees at 9 bases. The CDR3 extends over 15 amino acids. J was trimmed by 5 bases and V by 3 bases; bases with no gene match: 8. Per the germline V gene, CDR1 is MNHEY and CDR2 is SVGAGI. The CDR3 spells CASSYTRDRVHEQYF. CDR3 sequence (DNA): TGTGCCAGCAGTTATACGAGGGACAGGGTCCACGAGCAGTACTTC.

CDR3 sequence (DNA): TGTGCCAGCAGCTTAGCGGGGGCTGGGGCCAACGTCCTGACTTTC. It yields the protein CASSLAGAGANVLTF. The chain couples TRBV7-2 to TRBJ2-6; either TRBD1 or TRBD2 may supply D (5 bases each). Germline V gives CDR1 SGHTA, CDR2 FQGNSA. The length of the CDR3 is 15 residues. V lost 0 bases, J lost 2 bases, and 5 bases lay in between.

The chain has TRBV28 and TRBJ2-2, with 7 bases aligning to TRBD2. The V segment lost 5 bases and the J segment 1 base; nucleotides outside the gene matches: 1. CDR1 is MDHEN and CDR2 is SYDVKM in the germline V gene. This CDR3 contains 14 residues. The CDR3 region is CASSIAGNTGELFF. The CDR3 DNA sequence: TGTGCCAGCAGTATAGCGGGGAACACCGGGGAGCTGTTTTTT.

The V call is TRBV2, the J call TRBJ1-5; the match to TRBD1 covers 7 bases. The CDR3 has 14 amino acids. Trimming took 6 bases from V and 6 from J; bases not matched to a gene: 8. Germline CDR1 reads SNHLY; CDR2 reads FYNNEI. CDR3 amino acids: CASRPGQSSQPQHF. For the CDR3, the DNA is TGTGCCAGCAGACCGGGACAGTCAAGTCAGCCCCAGCATTTT.

V and J are TRBV15 and TRBJ2-1, with D perhaps matching TRBD2 (6 bases). The CDR3 covers 12 residues. V lost 3 bases, J lost 11 bases, and 11 bases lay in between. Germline V gene data show CDR1 as LNHNV and CDR2 as YYDKDF (reference sequence). The CDR3 DNA sequence: TGTGCCACCAGCAGCGGCACTAGCAAGCAGTTCTTC. Its protein is CATSSGTSKQFF. Full variable domain (rest looked up from reference TRBV15 and TRBJ2-1): DAMVIQNPRYQVTQFGKPVTLSCSQTLNHNVMYWYQQKSSQAPKLLFHYYDKDFNNEADTPDNFQSRRPNTSFCFLDIRSPGLGDTAMYLCATSSGTSKQFFGPGTRLTVL.

The chain couples TRBV30 to TRBJ2-7, with D perhaps matching TRBD2 (5 bases). The V gene lost 3 bases and the J gene lost 1 base, with 7 bases spanning the gap. The CDR3 runs to 12 residues. Germline lookup yields CDR1 GTSNPN and CDR2 SVGIG (reference sequence). The CDR3 loop reads CAWRGRSYEQYF. The CDR3 region has the DNA TGTGCCTGGAGGGGGAGATCCTACGAGCAGTACTTC.

This clone occurred once. This CDR3 reads CASSKTGRNTEAFF. The DNA of the CDR3 is TGTGCCAGCAGCAAAACGGGGAGGAACACTGAAGCTTTCTTT. The rearrangement uses TRBV9 and TRBJ1-1; D gene ambiguous. The CDR3 runs 14 residues. V gave up 4 bases and J gave up 1 base, with 11 bases separating them. The germline V gene encodes CDR1 SGDLS and CDR2 YYNGEE.

The chain has TRBV18 and TRBJ2-1; tentatively, D is TRBD1 (6 bases). Germline V CDR1 and CDR2: KGHSH, LQKENI. V was clipped by 5 bases and J by 6 bases, with 14 bases between them. The CDR3 is 14 residues long. The CDR3 is CASSGGGFPNEQFF. The CDR3 DNA reads TGTGCCAGCTCAGGGGGCGGCTTCCCCAATGAGCAGTTCTTC.

CDR3 nucleotide sequence: TGCGCCAGCAGCTTAGATCCGAACACGAGCTACACCTTC. Amino acids: CASSLDPNTSYTF. This chain links TRBV5-1 with TRBJ1-2; D uncertain. V shed 2 bases and J shed 9 bases, with 14 bases lying between them. Germline CDR1 SGHRS, CDR2 YFSETQ. CDR3 length equals 13 residues.

The chain combines TRBV28 with TRBJ1-1, with D hard to call. V lost 5 bases to trimming and J lost 5 bases, with 15 bases between them. The germline V gene encodes CDR1 MDHEN and CDR2 SYDVKM. The CDR3 extends over 14 amino acids. In nucleotides, the CDR3 is TGTGCCAGCAGTGACAACAGCGGGCAGACTGAAGCTTTCTTT. Translated, it gives CASSDNSGQTEAFF.

The rearrangement links TRBV7-6 to TRBJ2-5; 8 bases are shared with TRBD2. Per germline, CDR1 SGHVS and CDR2 FNYEAQ. The CDR3 covers 16 residues. Losses at the gene ends were 4 bases for V and 4 bases for J; bases not matched to a gene: 11. DNA of the CDR3: TGTGCCAGCAGCTCCCTTTCGGGAGGGTTGGGAGAGACCCAGTACTTC. It translates to CASSSLSGGLGETQYF.

CDR3 residues: CASSPAGLAGVDTQYF. The CDR3 coding sequence is TGCGCCAGCAGCCCGGCGGGACTAGCGGGAGTAGATACGCAGTATTTT. J is TRBJ2-3 and V is TRBV4-1, with 14 bases matching TRBD2. There are 16 residues in the CDR3. V shed 4 bases and J 5 bases; nucleotides not matched to a gene: 5. Germline-derived CDR1 and CDR2 are MGHRA and YSYEKL.